Included here is one TCR beta chain sequence, with context. Trimming took 5 bases from V and 4 from J; bases not matched to a gene: 5. Germline assignment: CDR1 MDHEN and CDR2 SYDVKM. This CDR3 region has 15 residues. The sample comes from a study of T cell repertoires in cytomegalovirus infection. TCRdb reprocessed the reads with MiXCR, giving one entry per CDR3 protein. The sample consists of 80,000 to 130,000 distinct CDR3 sequences, about 22% of them appearing once. V gene TRBV28 combines with J gene TRBJ2-3; 11 bases are shared with TRBD1. The source of this sequence is a human donor in good health (CMV status not recorded). Some clones in this sample may be carry-over from other donors' samples. What was sequenced was CD8+ T cells from PBMCs. The CDR3 loop reads CASSPGTGGADTQYF. CDR3 nucleotide sequence: TGTGCCAGCAGTCCCGGGACAGGGGGTGCAGATACGCAGTATTTT.